This T cell receptor (beta chain) came from a study of shared clonotypes between healthy human individuals (TCRdb year 2020). Some background on the complete study: The cohort comprised two women and a few men aged 18 to 49 years. To increase sequencing depth and limit assay-specific biases, different laboratories used diverse techniques to prepare libraries and sequence TCR repertoires. To estimate repertoire size and how much clonotypes are shared between individuals, the study performed deep sequencing of blood TCR repertoires from about 5 healthy adults. Each donor's leukapheresis produced roughly between about 0.9 and 9.5 billion PBMCs. For each donor, three plates each were used for CD4 naive and CD4 memory, two plates were used for CD8 naive, and one plate was used for CD8 memory. Overall study outcomes, separate from this receptor: Because the study included only a small number of donors, the genetic and exposure-history diversity represented was limited. Compared with non-shared clonotypes, clonotypes shared by all four sorted-subset donors had higher generation probabilities. Sampling was restricted to blood, and TCR repertoires in tissue are likely to differ from TCR repertoires in blood. Sharing across a handful of donors was observed for around 5% of naive CD4, about 4% of naive CD8, 2% to 2.5% of memory CD4, and less than 0.45% of memory CD8 clonotypes. Estimated clonotype richness was generally larger for naive than for memory subsets. Rarefaction of sorted-subset datasets indicated incomplete sequencing despite the large sequencing depth. Pairwise subsampling led to the expectation that sequencing depth would affect the degree of clonotype sharing among donors.

V is cut by 0 bases and J by 1 base, and the space between the germline ends is 8 bases. Reading the germline V gene gives CDR1 SGDLS and CDR2 YYNGEE. The CDR3 covers 14 residues, taking in both the cysteine and the phenylalanine. The only DNA kept is the CDR3, 42 bases in frame from the first base. Using the deep immunoSEQ assay, multiplex PCR amplified TCR CDR3 regions from genomic DNA. Extracted genomic DNA from each cell subset was distributed evenly across all wells of several immunoSEQ 96-well plates, and each plate was treated as a replicate. For sorted subsets, roughly 200 ng genomic DNA, equal to 25,000 to 35,000 T cell genomes, was loaded into each replicate PCR. Purified libraries were measured with a Qubit 3.0 fluorometer, size-checked on a Bioanalyzer 2100, and measured again with the KAPA Library Quantification kit. Every immunoSEQ 96-well plate was sequenced on a dedicated single-read 150-cycle Illumina NextSeq 550 flow cell. On the authors' methods: The immunoSEQ output contained only junctional sequences without quality scores, so filtering could not match that applied to full-length reads. Sequences were annotated with PyIR, a Python wrapper for IgBLAST v1.9, and V/J genes and CDR3 were assigned using IMGT germline references. Reads were filtered out if the reads had weak V/J assignments (E-value above 1e-6), no CDR3, stop codons, out-of-frame junctions, or ambiguous translated residues. V3J clonotypes were defined as sequences sharing the same inferred V gene, J gene, and CDR3 amino acid sequence. Percentage overlap between repertoires was computed as shared unique clonotypes divided by the size of the smaller repertoire. RTK rarefaction, the Chao1 estimator, and Recon v2.1 estimates of unobserved clonotypes were used to assess repertoire richness. Generation probabilities were computed with OLGA for all TCRbeta clonotypes obtained by the gDNA method from several donors. In TCRdb, the immuneACCESS table is reduced to in-frame sequences with V and J assigned. These tables do not hold every clone; where another copy was compared, an unresolved V gene accounts for under half, and the others remain unexplained. The V and J calls and clone size come from that table; D and trimming were worked out from the DNA. The sample has about 2 million clones on record, around 96% of them singletons. The ten largest account for 0.85% to 1.3% of the sample.

In regard to this clone: This receptor's antigen is unknown. No much larger clone is present one base from it, and per-base qualities are unavailable. This CDR3 is also generated by other DNA sequences in the sample.

CD8 naive samples consisted of CD45RO-negative cells that were positively selected for CCR7, yielding a CD45RA+CCR7+ population without TemRA cells. The donors were healthy, HIV-negative adults who had no recently reported acute infections or vaccinations. All donors were Caucasian adults living in Nashville, Tennessee, USA. Blood was collected by leukapheresis, and PBMCs were isolated by Ficoll-Histopaque density gradient centrifugation and then cryopreserved in liquid nitrogen vapor phase. Purity and quantity of every magnetically sorted T cell population were checked by analytical flow cytometry. From each sorted fraction, genomic DNA was isolated and quantified by UV absorbance on a Nanodrop 2000c.

Sequencing was carried out using naive CD8+ T cells sorted from blood. Read against the paper, the sample's cell subset or site label means: CD45RA+CCR7+. The receptor comes from a man between 18 and 29 years old in good health. The receptor chain draws on TRBV9 and TRBJ2-7, with the D segment identity uncertain. The DNA reads TGTGCCAGCAGCGTAGCGCCGGATTCCTACGAGCAGTACTTC. This is translated as CASSVAPDSYEQYF.